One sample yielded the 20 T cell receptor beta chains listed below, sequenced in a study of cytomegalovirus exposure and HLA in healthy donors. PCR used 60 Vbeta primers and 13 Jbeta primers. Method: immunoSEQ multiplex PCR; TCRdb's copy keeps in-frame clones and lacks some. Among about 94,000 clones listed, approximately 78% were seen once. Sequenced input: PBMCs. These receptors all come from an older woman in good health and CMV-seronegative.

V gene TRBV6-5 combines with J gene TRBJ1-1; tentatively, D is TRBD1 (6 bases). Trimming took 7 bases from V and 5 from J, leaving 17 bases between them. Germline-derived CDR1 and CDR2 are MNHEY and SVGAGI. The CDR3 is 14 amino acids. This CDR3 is CASTKVRGLTEAFF. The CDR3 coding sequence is TGTGCCAGCACCAAAGTAAGGGGGTTGACTGAAGCTTTCTTT.

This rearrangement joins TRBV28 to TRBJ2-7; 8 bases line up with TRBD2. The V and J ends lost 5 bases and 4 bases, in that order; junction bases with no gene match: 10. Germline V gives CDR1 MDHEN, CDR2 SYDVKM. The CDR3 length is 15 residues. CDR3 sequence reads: CASSPAGGPEYEQYF. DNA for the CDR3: TGTGCCAGCAGTCCGGCGGGGGGACCCGAATACGAGCAGTACTTC.

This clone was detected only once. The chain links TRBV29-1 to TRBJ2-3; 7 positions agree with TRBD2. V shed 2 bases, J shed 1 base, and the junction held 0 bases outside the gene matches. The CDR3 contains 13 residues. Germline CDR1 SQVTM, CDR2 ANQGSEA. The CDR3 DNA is TGCAGCGTTGAACTAGCGGGCACAGATACGCAGTATTTT. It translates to CSVELAGTDTQYF.

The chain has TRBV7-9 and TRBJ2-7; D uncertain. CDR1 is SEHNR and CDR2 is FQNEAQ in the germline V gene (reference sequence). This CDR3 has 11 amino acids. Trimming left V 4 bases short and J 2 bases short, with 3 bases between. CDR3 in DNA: TGTGCCAGCAGCTCAACCTACGAGCAGTACTTC. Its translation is CASSSTYEQYF. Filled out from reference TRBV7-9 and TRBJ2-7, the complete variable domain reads DTGVSQNPRHKITKRGQNVTFRCDPISEHNRLYWYRQTLGQGPEFLTYFQNEAQLEKSRLLSDRFSAERPKGSFSTLEIQRTEQGDSAMYLCASSSTYEQYFGPGTRLTVT.

Here the CDR3 reads CASRSGTRVGEQFF. The CDR3 nucleotides are TGTGCCAGCAGGTCCGGGACTCGCGTCGGCGAGCAGTTCTTC. The chain has TRBV28 and TRBJ2-1; tentative D call: TRBD2 (6 bases). This CDR3 spans 14 amino acids. Between the trimmed V and J ends, which lost 6 bases and 10 bases, there was a span of 19 bases. CDR1 and CDR2 (germline): MDHEN, SYDVKM.

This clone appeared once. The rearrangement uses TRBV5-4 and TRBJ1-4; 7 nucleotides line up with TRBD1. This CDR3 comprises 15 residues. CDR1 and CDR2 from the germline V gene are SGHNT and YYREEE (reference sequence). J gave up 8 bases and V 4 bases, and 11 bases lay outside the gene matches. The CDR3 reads CASSLRTGSGEKLFF. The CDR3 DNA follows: TGTGCCAGCAGCCTCCGGACAGGTTCTGGGGAAAAACTGTTTTTT.

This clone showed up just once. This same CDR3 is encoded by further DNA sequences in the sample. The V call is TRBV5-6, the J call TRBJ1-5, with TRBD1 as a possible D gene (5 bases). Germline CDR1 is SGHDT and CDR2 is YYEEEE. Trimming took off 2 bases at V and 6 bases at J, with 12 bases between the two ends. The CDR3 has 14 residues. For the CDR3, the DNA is TGTGCCAGCAGCTTTTCAGGGATTTTTCAGCCCCAGCATTTT. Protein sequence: CASSFSGIFQPQHF.

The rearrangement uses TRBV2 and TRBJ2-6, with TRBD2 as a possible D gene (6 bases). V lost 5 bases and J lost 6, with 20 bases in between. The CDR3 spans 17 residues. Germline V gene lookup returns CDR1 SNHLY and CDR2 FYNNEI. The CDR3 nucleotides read TGTGCCAGCAGTTTATTTCGGGGAGGTTTTGTGGCCAACGTCCTGACTTTC. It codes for CASSLFRGGFVANVLTF.

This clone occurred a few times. CDR3 sequence (DNA): TGCGCCAGCAGCCCGGGACAGGTTAATTCACCCCTCCACTTT. Protein: CASSPGQVNSPLHF. This sequence joins TRBV5-1 and TRBJ1-6, with 8 bases aligning to TRBD1. The germline gives CDR1 SGHRS, CDR2 YFSETQ. V shed 4 bases and J 6 bases; nucleotides not matched to a gene: 3. The CDR3 runs to 14 residues.

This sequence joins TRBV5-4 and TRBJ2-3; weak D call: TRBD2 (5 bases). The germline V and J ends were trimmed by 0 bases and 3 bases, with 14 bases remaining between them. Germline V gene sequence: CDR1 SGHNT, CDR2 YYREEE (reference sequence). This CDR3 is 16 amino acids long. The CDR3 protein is CASSLAGILETDTQYF. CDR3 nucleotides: TGTGCCAGCAGCTTGGCGGGGATCTTAGAAACAGATACGCAGTATTTT. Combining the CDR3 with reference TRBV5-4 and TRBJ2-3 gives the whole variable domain ETGVTQSPTHLIKTRGQQVTLRCSSQSGHNTVSWYQQALGQGPQFIFQYYREEENGRGNFPPRFSGLQFPNYSSELNVNALELDDSALYLCASSLAGILETDTQYFGPGTRLTVL.

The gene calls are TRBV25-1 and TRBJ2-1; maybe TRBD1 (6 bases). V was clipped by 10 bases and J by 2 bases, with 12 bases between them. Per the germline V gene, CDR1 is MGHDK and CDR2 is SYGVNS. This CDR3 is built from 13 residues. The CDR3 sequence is CATQGIPYNEQFF. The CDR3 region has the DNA TGTGCCACCCAGGGGATTCCCTACAATGAGCAGTTCTTC.

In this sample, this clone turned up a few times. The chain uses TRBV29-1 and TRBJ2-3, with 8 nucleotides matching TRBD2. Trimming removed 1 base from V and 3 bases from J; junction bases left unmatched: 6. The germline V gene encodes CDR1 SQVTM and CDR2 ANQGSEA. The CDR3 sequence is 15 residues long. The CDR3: CSVEGPGLDTDTQYF. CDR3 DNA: TGCAGCGTTGAAGGGCCGGGACTAGATACAGATACGCAGTATTTT.

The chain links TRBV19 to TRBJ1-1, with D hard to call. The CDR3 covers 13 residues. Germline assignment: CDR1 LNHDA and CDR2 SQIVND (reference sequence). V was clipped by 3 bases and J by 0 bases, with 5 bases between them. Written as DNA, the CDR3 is TGTGCCAGTAGTATGGCCCTGAACACTGAAGCTTTCTTT. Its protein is CASSMALNTEAFF.

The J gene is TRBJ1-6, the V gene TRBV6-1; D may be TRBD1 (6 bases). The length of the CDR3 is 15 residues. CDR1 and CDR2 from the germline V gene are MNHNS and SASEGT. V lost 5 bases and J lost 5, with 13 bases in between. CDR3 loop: CASSSEQGNNSPLHF. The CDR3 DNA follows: TGTGCCAGCAGTAGCGAACAGGGTAATAATTCACCCCTCCACTTT.

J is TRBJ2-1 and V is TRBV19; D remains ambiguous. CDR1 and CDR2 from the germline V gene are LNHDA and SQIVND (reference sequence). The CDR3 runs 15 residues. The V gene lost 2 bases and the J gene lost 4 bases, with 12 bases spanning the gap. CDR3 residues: CASSISDNKYNEQFF. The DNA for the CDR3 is TGTGCCAGTAGTATATCCGATAACAAATACAATGAGCAGTTCTTC.

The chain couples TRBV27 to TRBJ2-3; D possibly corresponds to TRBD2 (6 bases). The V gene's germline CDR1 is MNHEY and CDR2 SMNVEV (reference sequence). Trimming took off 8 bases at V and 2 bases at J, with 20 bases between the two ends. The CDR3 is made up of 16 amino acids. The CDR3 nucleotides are TGTGCCAGCCTAGCGATAAGTCGTATTTTCACAGATACGCAGTATTTT. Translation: CASLAISRIFTDTQYF.

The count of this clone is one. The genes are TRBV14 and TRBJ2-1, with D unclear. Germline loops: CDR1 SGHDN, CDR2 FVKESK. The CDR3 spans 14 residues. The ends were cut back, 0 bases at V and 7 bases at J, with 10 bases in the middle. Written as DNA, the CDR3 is TGTGCCAGCAGCCAAGATATAAGGAGTAATGAGCAGTTCTTC. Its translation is CASSQDIRSNEQFF. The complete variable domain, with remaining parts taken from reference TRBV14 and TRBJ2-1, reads EAGVTQFPSHSVIEKGQTVTLRCDPISGHDNLYWYRRVMGKEIKFLLHFVKESKQDESGMPNNRFLAERTGGTYSTLKVQPAELEDSGVYFCASSQDIRSNEQFFGPGTRLTVL.

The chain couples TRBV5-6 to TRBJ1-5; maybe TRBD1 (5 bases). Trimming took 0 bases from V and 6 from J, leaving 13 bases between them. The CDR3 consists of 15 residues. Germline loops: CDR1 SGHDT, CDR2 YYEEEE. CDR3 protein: CASSLGPEGTQPQHF. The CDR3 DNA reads TGTGCCAGCAGCTTGGGTCCGGAGGGGACTCAGCCCCAGCATTTT.

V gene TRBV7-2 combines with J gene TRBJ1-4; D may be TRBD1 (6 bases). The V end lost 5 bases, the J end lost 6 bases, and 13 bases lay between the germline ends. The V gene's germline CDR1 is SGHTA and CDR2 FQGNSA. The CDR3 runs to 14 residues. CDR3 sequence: CASSSGGHDEKLFF. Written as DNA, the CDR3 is TGTGCCAGCAGCAGCGGGGGACACGATGAAAAACTGTTTTTT.

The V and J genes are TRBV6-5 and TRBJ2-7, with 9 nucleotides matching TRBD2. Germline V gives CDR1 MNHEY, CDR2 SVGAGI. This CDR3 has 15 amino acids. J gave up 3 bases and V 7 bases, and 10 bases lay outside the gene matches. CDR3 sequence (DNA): TGTGCCAGCATGAAATATAGCGGGGGAAACTACGAGCAGTACTTC. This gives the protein CASMKYSGGNYEQYF.